This entry concerns a single T cell receptor beta chain. Antigen: not known. There are 15 residues in the CDR3. Trimming took 0 bases from V and 5 from J, leaving 10 bases between them. Looked up from germline, CDR1 is SNHLY and CDR2 is FYNNEI. The data were obtained in a study of graft-versus-host responses after intestinal transplantation. Whole-study results and caveats: The highest levels of circulating GvH clones went along with early declines in HvG clones after transplant. There were GvH clones found in recipient marrow, and some of them appeared first in ileum or blood.

Method: immunoSEQ multiplex PCR; TCRdb's copy keeps in-frame clones and lacks some. The table lists some 120,000 clones, 90% of them singletons. The sequenced sample was unstimulated CD4+ T cells sorted from spleen or lymph node cells, obtained before intestinal transplant. This sequence was found in a human donor who received an intestinal transplant. V usage is TRBV2 and J usage is TRBJ1-4; perhaps TRBD1 as D (6 bases). The CDR3 nucleotides are TGTGCCAGCAGTGAAGCGCGGGGGGCGAATGAAAAACTGTTTTTT. This codes for CASSEARGANEKLFF.